This TCR beta chain was found in a study of OX40 agonist ivuxolimab in advanced cancers. The CDR3 is 13 amino acids. From germline, CDR1 is SNHLY and CDR2 FYNNEI. With 9 bases clipped from V and 9 bases from J, the junction kept 7 bases outside the gene matches. Assay: immunoSEQ multiplex PCR; the TCRdb copy retains only in-frame clones and omits some. Of 65,000 to 95,000 clones listed, roughly 92% are singletons. The sequenced sample was CD4+ or CD8+ T cells sorted from blood, obtained in a trial of the OX40 agonist ivuxolimab. The TCR comes from an adult with an advanced solid tumor such as melanoma, head and neck, liver or kidney cancer. The J gene is TRBJ2-1, the V gene TRBV2, with 11 bases fitting TRBD2. The CDR3 reads CARTSGRGSEQFF. In DNA, the CDR3 is TGTGCCAGAACTAGCGGGAGAGGTAGTGAGCAGTTCTTC.